This TCR beta chain is from a study of cytomegalovirus exposure and HLA in healthy donors. Study-wide results and limits: An apparent linkage of common viral pathogens to several of the most significant clusters emerged in a later analysis. The authors enumerated 180 or so TCR beta chains as linked to cytomegalovirus.

PCR amplification relied on 60 Vbeta primers (plus 13 Jbeta primers). Only in-frame clones appear in the TCRdb table, and some are missing; sequencing was by immunoSEQ multiplex PCR. The sample includes 90,000 to 120,000 clones, 55% to 85% of them seen just once. In regard to this clone: Antigen: not known.

V was shortened by 8 bases and J by 1 base, with 9 bases between the two germline ends. The CDR3 has 13 amino acids. The germline V gene encodes CDR1 LNHDA and CDR2 SQIVND (reference sequence). The clonotype was recovered from a man between 25 and 39 years old in good health and CMV-seronegative. The sequenced sample was PBMCs. The chain carries TRBV19 and TRBJ1-5; possible D gene TRBD1, 5 bases. The CDR3 is CASAGGSNQPQHF. CDR3 bases: TGTGCCAGTGCTGGGGGGAGCAATCAGCCCCAGCATTTT.